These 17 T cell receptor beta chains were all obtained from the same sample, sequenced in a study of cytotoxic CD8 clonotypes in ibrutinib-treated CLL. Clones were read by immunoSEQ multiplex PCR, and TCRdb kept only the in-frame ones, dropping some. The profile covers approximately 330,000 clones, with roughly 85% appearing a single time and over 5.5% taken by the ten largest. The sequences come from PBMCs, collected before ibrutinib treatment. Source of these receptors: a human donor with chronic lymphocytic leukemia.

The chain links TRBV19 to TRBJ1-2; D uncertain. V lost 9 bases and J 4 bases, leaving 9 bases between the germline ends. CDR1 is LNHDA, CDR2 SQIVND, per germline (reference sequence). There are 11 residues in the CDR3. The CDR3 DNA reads TGTGCCAGACGGGTCCGCTATGGCTACACCTTC. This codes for CARRVRYGYTF.

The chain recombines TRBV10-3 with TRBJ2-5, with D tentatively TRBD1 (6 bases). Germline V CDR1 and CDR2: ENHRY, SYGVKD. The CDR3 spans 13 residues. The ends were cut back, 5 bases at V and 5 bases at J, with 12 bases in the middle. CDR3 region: CAISLTGGETQYF. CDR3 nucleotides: TGTGCCATCAGTTTGACAGGCGGGGAGACCCAGTACTTC.

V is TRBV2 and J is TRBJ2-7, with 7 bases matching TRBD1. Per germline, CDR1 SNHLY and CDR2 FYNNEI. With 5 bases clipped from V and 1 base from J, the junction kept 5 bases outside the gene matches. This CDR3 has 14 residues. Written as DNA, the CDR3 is TGTGCCAGCAGTTTACAGGGGTTGTCCTACGAGCAGTACTTC. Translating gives CASSLQGLSYEQYF.

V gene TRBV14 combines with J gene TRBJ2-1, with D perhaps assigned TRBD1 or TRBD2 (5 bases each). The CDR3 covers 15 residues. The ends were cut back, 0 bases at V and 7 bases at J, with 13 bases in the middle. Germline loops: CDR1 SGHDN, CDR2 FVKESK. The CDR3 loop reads CASSQDVGRPNEQFF. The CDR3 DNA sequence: TGTGCCAGCAGCCAAGATGTGGGACGTCCGAATGAGCAGTTCTTC.

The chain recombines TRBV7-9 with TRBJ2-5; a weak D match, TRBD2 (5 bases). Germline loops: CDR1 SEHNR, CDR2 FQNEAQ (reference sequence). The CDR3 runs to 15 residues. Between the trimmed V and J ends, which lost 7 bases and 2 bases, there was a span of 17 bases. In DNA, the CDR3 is TGTGCCAGCACCCGCGGGCCGGGGAAACAAGAGACCCAGTACTTC. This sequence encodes CASTRGPGKQETQYF.

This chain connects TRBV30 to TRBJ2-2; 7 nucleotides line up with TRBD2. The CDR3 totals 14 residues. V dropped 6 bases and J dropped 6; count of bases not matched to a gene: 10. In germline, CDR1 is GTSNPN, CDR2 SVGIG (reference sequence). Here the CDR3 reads CACGRESSPGELFF. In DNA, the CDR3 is TGTGCCTGCGGGCGGGAGTCGAGTCCCGGGGAGCTGTTTTTT.

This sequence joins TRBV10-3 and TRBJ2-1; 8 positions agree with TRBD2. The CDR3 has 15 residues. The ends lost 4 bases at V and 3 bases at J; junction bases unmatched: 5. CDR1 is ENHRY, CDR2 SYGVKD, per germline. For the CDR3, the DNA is TGTGCCATCAGTGCGAGCGGGAGTGACTACAATGAGCAGTTCTTC. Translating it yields CAISASGSDYNEQFF.

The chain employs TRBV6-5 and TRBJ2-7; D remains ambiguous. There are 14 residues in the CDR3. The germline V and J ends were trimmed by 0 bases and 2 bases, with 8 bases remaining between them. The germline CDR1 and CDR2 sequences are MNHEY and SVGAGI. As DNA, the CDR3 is TGTGCCAGCAGTTACTCGGTCGGAGCCTACGAGCAGTACTTC. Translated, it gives CASSYSVGAYEQYF.

This CDR3 reads CASGSPDAGNLYEQYF. DNA of the CDR3: TGTGCTAGTGGTTCACCGGACGCGGGAAATCTGTACGAGCAGTACTTC. The chain joins TRBV12-5 to TRBJ2-7; tentative D call: TRBD2 (6 bases). Germline V gene lookup returns CDR1 LGHNT and CDR2 FRNRAP. V shed 4 bases and J shed 4 bases, with 20 bases lying between them. CDR3 length: 16 residues.

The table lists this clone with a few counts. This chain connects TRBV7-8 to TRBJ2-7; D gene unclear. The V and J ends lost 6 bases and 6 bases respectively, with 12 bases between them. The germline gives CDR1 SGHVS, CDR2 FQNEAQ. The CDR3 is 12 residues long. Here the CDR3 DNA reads TGTGCCAGCAGGCCGGATTGGGGCGAGCAGTACTTC. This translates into CASRPDWGEQYF.

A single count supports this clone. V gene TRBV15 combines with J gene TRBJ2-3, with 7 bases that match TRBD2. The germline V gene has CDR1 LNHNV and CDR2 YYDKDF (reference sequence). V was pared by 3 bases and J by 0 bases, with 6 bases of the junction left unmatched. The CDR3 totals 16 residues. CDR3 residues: CATSSGERESTDTQYF. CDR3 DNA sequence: TGTGCCACCAGCAGTGGAGAGCGGGAAAGCACAGATACGCAGTATTTT.

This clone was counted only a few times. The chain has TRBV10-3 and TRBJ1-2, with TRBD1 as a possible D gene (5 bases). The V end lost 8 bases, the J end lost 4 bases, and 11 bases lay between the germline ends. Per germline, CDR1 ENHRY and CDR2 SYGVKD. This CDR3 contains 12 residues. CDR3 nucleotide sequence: TGTGCCATCCGTGGGCAGGGCTATGGCTACACCTTC. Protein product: CAIRGQGYGYTF.

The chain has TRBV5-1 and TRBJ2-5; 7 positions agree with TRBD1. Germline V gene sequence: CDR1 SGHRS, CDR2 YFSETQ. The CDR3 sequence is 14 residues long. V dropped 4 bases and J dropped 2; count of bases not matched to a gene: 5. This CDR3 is CASSGTVSQETQYF. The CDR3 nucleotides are TGCGCCAGCAGCGGGACAGTTTCACAAGAGACCCAGTACTTC.

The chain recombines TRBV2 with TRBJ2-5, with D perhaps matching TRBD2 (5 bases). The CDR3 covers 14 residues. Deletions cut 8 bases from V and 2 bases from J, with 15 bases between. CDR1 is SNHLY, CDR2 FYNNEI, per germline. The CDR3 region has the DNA TGTGCCAGCGGGGAGACCGGAACGCAAGAGACCCAGTACTTC. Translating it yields CASGETGTQETQYF. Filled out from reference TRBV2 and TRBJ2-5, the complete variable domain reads EPEVTQTPSHQVTQMGQEVILRCVPISNHLYFYWYRQILGQKVEFLVSFYNNEISEKSEIFDDQFSVERPDGSNFTLKIRSTKLEDSAMYFCASGETGTQETQYFGPGTRLLVL.

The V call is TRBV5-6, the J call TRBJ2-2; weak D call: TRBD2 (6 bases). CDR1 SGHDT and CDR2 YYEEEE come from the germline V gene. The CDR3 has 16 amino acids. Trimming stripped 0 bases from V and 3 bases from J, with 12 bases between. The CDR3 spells CASSLAWRDDTGELFF. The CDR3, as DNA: TGTGCCAGCAGCTTGGCGTGGAGGGATGACACCGGGGAGCTGTTTTTT. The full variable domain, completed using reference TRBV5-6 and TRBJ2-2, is DAGVTQSPTHLIKTRGQQVTLRCSPKSGHDTVSWYQQALGQGPQFIFQYYEEEERQRGNFPDRFSGHQFPNYSSELNVNALLLGDSALYLCASSLAWRDDTGELFFGEGSRLTVL.

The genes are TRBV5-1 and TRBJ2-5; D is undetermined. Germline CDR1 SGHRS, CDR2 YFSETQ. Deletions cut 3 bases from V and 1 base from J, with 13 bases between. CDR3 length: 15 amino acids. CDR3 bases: TGCGCCAGCAGCTACCCCTCCCATTCCCAAGAGACCCAGTACTTC. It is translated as CASSYPSHSQETQYF.

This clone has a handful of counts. DNA of the CDR3: TGTGCCACCATCCGGGGGGCAGGCTACACCTTC. Its protein product is CATIRGAGYTF. J is TRBJ1-2 and V is TRBV6-5; D is perhaps TRBD1 (6 bases). Germline loops: CDR1 MNHEY, CDR2 SVGAGI. V was shortened by 10 bases and J by 8 bases, with 14 bases between the two germline ends. There are 11 residues in the CDR3.